This entry features one TCR beta chain sequence. The antigen remains unidentified. These data originate in a study of blood T cells in healthy people across ages. A second 7 to 11 cycle PCR used barcoded and J-beta primers. A template-switch adaptor with 12 random nucleotides tagged each cDNA molecule. CDR3-containing paired-end reads numbered at least 2.5 million in each sample. In TCRdb, the 5' RACE reads were re-called with MiXCR into one record per CDR3 protein. The sample has roughly 1.4 million distinct CDR3 sequences; 45% to 70% are singletons. The CDR3 spans 15 residues. Germline CDR1 is MNHNY and CDR2 is SVGAGI (reference sequence). Trimming removed 2 bases at V and 0 bases at J, with 9 bases between. Study-level points and caveats: Donor CMV infection status was unknown, possibly confounding age-related changes in expanded clonotypes. Reliance upon unsorted PBMCs precluded definitive naive versus antigen-experienced comparison.

The source of this sequence is a man aged 18 to 29 in good health. The chain is built from TRBV6-6 and TRBJ2-3; a possible D gene is TRBD2 (5 bases). The sample consisted of blood. CDR3 region: CASSYGGGSTDTQYF. The CDR3 coding sequence is TGTGCCAGCAGTTACGGAGGCGGAAGCACAGATACGCAGTATTTT.